Following are 16 T cell receptor beta chains from one sample sequenced in a study of cytomegalovirus exposure and HLA in healthy donors. Vbeta (60) and Jbeta (13) primers were used in the PCR. The protocol was immunoSEQ multiplex PCR, while the TCRdb copy is restricted to in-frame clones and leaves out a portion. The specimen's table records 74,000 or so clones. Sequenced sample: PBMCs. These receptors were obtained from a woman aged 55-70 years in good health and CMV-seronegative.

The chain recombines TRBV25-1 with TRBJ2-7; 10 bases match TRBD1. Germline loops: CDR1 MGHDK, CDR2 SYGVNS. V lost 5 bases and J lost 5; bases outside the gene matches: 12. The CDR3 has 16 amino acids. The CDR3 DNA sequence: TGTGCCAGCAGTTACCCTCCGGGACAGGGGAGGGACGAGCAGTACTTC. As protein: CASSYPPGQGRDEQYF.

The J gene is TRBJ2-5, the V gene TRBV19; TRBD1 matches at 7 bases. Trimming at V came to 10 bases and at J to 1 base, leaving 9 bases not matched to a gene. This CDR3 has 14 residues. Germline CDR1 and CDR2: LNHDA and SQIVND (reference sequence). CDR3 loop: CATTPGTAQETQYF. The DNA for the CDR3 is TGTGCCACGACGCCCGGGACAGCCCAAGAGACCCAGTACTTC. Full variable domain (outside the CDR3, taken from reference TRBV19 and TRBJ2-5): DGGITQSPKYLFRKEGQNVTLSCEQNLNHDAMYWYRQDPGQGLRLIYYSQIVNDFQKGDIAEGYSVSREKKESFPLTVTSAQKNPTAFYLCATTPGTAQETQYFGPGTRLLVL.

This chain links TRBV21-1 with TRBJ1-5; TRBD1, the table's D call, lacks a check against the DNA. TRBV21-1 represents a pseudogene. The CDR3 contains 22 residues. The CDR3 nucleotides read TGTGCCAGCAGCAAAACGAAGGGGGGACAGGGATCTTTCCGGCTTAGCAATCAGCCCCAGCATTTT. It codes for CASSKTKGGQGSFRLSNQPQHF.

V is TRBV5-6 and J is TRBJ1-2; D is perhaps TRBD1 (5 bases). Trimming cost V 6 bases and J 2 bases, with 20 bases left between them. This CDR3 region has 16 residues. Germline CDR1 SGHDT, CDR2 YYEEEE. For the CDR3, the DNA is TGTGCCAGCAAGGCGGTGGACACCCGACCGAACTATGGCTACACCTTC. Translation gives CASKAVDTRPNYGYTF.

The V gene is TRBV10-3, the J gene TRBJ2-1; 7 nucleotides align to TRBD2. Germline CDR1 reads ENHRY; CDR2 reads SYGVKD. The CDR3 totals 15 residues. Germline trimming cut 4 bases from V and 8 bases from J; bases unmatched to any gene: 11. The CDR3 DNA reads TGTGCCATCAGTGGGGAGCGGACTAGGACCGATGAGCAGTTCTTC. As protein: CAISGERTRTDEQFF.

J is TRBJ2-7 and V is TRBV28; the D gene is possibly TRBD2 (5 bases). Germline V gene sequence: CDR1 MDHEN, CDR2 SYDVKM. The V gene lost 4 bases and the J gene lost 5 bases, with 18 bases spanning the gap. This CDR3 has 15 residues. In nucleotides, the CDR3 is TGTGCCAGCAGTTCGTTGCGGTTGCGGGCCAACGAGCAGTACTTC. It translates to CASSSLRLRANEQYF.

The chain recombines TRBV5-8 with TRBJ2-1; 7 bases map to TRBD1. The CDR3 is 15 residues long. The germline gives CDR1 SGHTS, CDR2 YDEGEE. J gave up 4 bases and V 0 bases, and 4 bases lay outside the gene matches. Here the CDR3 DNA reads TGTGCCAGCAGCTTGGGACAGGGAGTTTACAATGAGCAGTTCTTC. Its protein is CASSLGQGVYNEQFF. The full variable domain, with the rest looked up from reference TRBV5-8 and TRBJ2-1, is EAGVTQSPTHLIKTRGQQATLRCSPISGHTSVYWYQQALGLGLQFLLWYDEGEERNRGNFPPRFSGRQFPNYSSELNVNALELEDSALYLCASSLGQGVYNEQFFGPGTRLTVL.

This rearrangement joins TRBV6-5 to TRBJ1-6; 7 nucleotides align to TRBD1. Losses at the gene ends were 2 bases for V and 9 bases for J; bases not matched to a gene: 7. Germline V gene data show CDR1 as MNHEY and CDR2 as SVGAGI. This CDR3 is built from 15 residues. The CDR3 sequence: CASSYLDRVASPLHF. The DNA of the CDR3 is TGTGCCAGCAGTTACCTAGACAGGGTCGCTTCACCCCTCCACTTT.

The chain is built from TRBV28 and TRBJ2-4; D possibly corresponds to TRBD1 (6 bases). V lost 6 bases and J 7 bases, leaving 16 bases between the germline ends. Germline V gene data show CDR1 as MDHEN and CDR2 as SYDVKM. The CDR3 is 14 residues long. CDR3 bases: TGTGCCAGCAGCACGACAGGCGACGGGAACATTCAGTACTTC. It codes for CASSTTGDGNIQYF.

This rearrangement joins TRBV19 to TRBJ1-2, with D possibly being TRBD1 (5 bases). CDR3 length equals 13 residues. Trimming took off 4 bases at V and 6 bases at J, with 12 bases between the two ends. Looked up from germline, CDR1 is LNHDA and CDR2 is SQIVND (reference sequence). CDR3: CASSTSQGNGYTF. The CDR3 region has the DNA TGTGCCAGTAGTACCTCTCAGGGTAATGGCTACACCTTC.

The chain is built from TRBV5-1 and TRBJ2-3; 8 bases line up with TRBD1. Looked up from germline, CDR1 is SGHRS and CDR2 is YFSETQ. Unmatched junction bases numbered 6, after V lost 3 bases and J lost 3 bases. CDR3 length: 15 residues. In DNA, the CDR3 is TGCGCCAGCAGCTCGACAGGGGTGGGGACAGATACGCAGTATTTT. It specifies CASSSTGVGTDTQYF.

V gene TRBV7-9 combines with J gene TRBJ1-1; D might be TRBD1 (5 bases). Trimming took off 5 bases at V and 1 base at J, with 17 bases between the two ends. The germline CDR1 and CDR2 sequences are SEHNR and FQNEAQ (reference sequence). CDR3 length: 16 amino acids. The CDR3 is CASSPYSQATNTEAFF. DNA of the CDR3: TGTGCCAGCAGCCCCTACTCACAGGCGACGAACACTGAAGCTTTCTTT. Full variable domain (rest looked up from reference TRBV7-9 and TRBJ1-1): DTGVSQNPRHKITKRGQNVTFRCDPISEHNRLYWYRQTLGQGPEFLTYFQNEAQLEKSRLLSDRFSAERPKGSFSTLEIQRTEQGDSAMYLCASSPYSQATNTEAFFGQGTRLTVV.

The V gene is TRBV9, the J gene TRBJ2-4; possible D gene TRBD2, 5 bases. The CDR3 totals 13 residues. V was trimmed by 1 base and J by 6 bases, leaving 8 bases between them. Germline V gives CDR1 SGDLS, CDR2 YYNGEE. The CDR3: CASSVSSGNIQYF. Written as DNA, the CDR3 is TGTGCCAGCAGCGTATCAAGCGGAAACATTCAGTACTTC.

The rearrangement uses TRBV27 and TRBJ1-2; tentatively, D is TRBD1 (5 bases). Germline-derived CDR1 and CDR2 are MNHEY and SMNVEV (reference sequence). V dropped 5 bases and J dropped 1 base, with 17 bases sitting between them. The CDR3 is 16 amino acids. This CDR3 is CASSEGRGIVNYGYTF. DNA of the CDR3: TGTGCCAGCAGTGAGGGCCGGGGGATAGTTAACTATGGCTACACCTTC.

The chain recombines TRBV6-5 with TRBJ2-1; TRBD1 agrees at 8 bases. V lost 7 bases, J lost 4 bases, and 9 bases stayed unmatched. The CDR3 extends over 15 amino acids. Germline-derived CDR1 and CDR2 are MNHEY and SVGAGI. CDR3 in DNA: TGTGCCAGCAAGAACCGGGACAGGAGTTACAATGAGCAGTTCTTC. As protein: CASKNRDRSYNEQFF.

The chain has TRBV6-4 and TRBJ2-2; D remains ambiguous. The CDR3 loop spans 14 amino acids. The V gene's germline CDR1 is MRHNA and CDR2 SNTAGT. V was clipped by 4 bases and J by 1 base, with 7 bases between them. The CDR3 DNA reads as TGTGCCAGCAGTGTGTCCAAGAACACCGGGGAGCTGTTTTTT. It is translated as CASSVSKNTGELFF.